The 16 T cell receptor beta chains below come from one sample, sequenced in a study of HIV-infected patients and healthy controls. cDNA was made from around 0.5 ug RNA using alpha and beta constant primers. Alpha and beta chain libraries were made separately by chain-specific third strand synthesis with multiplexing indices. TCRdb processed the 5' RACE reads anew with MiXCR; each CDR3 protein has one entry. This repertoire shows about 18,000 distinct CDR3 sequences, around 9.1% found once; its top ten account for approximately 3.1%. No cell fractionation was done, so the repertoire covers all unsorted peripheral blood T cells. Sample: blood. These receptors all come from an adult in good health.

This clonotype was detected many times. The rearrangement uses TRBV5-6 and TRBJ2-5, with D possibly matching TRBD1 (5 bases). CDR1 and CDR2 from the germline V gene are SGHDT and YYEEEE. V was pared by 4 bases and J by 1 base, with 26 bases between. This CDR3 is built from 19 residues. The CDR3 spells CASSPKGSIVSSPQETQYF. Written as DNA, the CDR3 is TGTGCCAGCAGCCCCAAGGGGTCGATAGTCTCCTCCCCCCAAGAGACCCAGTACTTC.

This clonotype has at least ten counts. The CDR3 is CATRRAPLYEQYF. In DNA, the CDR3 is TGTGCCACCCGGAGGGCCCCCCTGTACGAGCAGTACTTC. The V call is TRBV27, the J call TRBJ2-7, with D perhaps TRBD2 (6 bases). Germline CDR1 reads MNHEY; CDR2 reads SMNVEV (reference sequence). Trimming cost V 10 bases and J 4 bases, with 17 bases left between them. This CDR3 contains 13 residues.

This CDR3 is CSASSELAVGYTQYF. The CDR3 DNA reads TGCAGTGCTAGTTCGGAACTAGCGGTGGGATATACGCAGTATTTT. The chain has TRBV20-1 and TRBJ2-3; TRBD2 agrees at 8 bases. The CDR3 spans 15 residues. J was trimmed by 7 bases and V by 3 bases; bases with no gene match: 12. Germline V gives CDR1 DFQATT, CDR2 SNEGSKA (reference sequence).

This clonotype was seen only a few times. As DNA, the CDR3 is TGTGCCAGTAGCCCTAGGACTAGCTGGACCGGGGAGCTGTTTTTT. Its translation is CASSPRTSWTGELFF. The V and J genes are TRBV19 and TRBJ2-2, with 8 nucleotides matching TRBD2. V lost 6 bases, J lost 5 bases, and 8 bases stayed unmatched. Per germline, CDR1 LNHDA and CDR2 SQIVND (reference sequence). This CDR3 is 15 amino acids long.

The V call is TRBV7-6, the J call TRBJ2-2; 7 bases match TRBD1. V trimming: 4 bases; J trimming: 4 bases; junction bases outside the gene matches: 9. The germline CDR1 and CDR2 sequences are SGHVS and FNYEAQ. This CDR3 comprises 16 residues. CDR3 amino acids: CASSSRTGQATGELFF. Here the CDR3 DNA reads TGTGCCAGCAGCTCCCGGACAGGCCAGGCCACCGGGGAGCTGTTTTTT.

This clonotype qualifies as medium-sized. CDR3 sequence (DNA): TGTGCCAGCTCACCCTTAACTAGCGAGTACAATGAGCAGTTCTTC. Translated: CASSPLTSEYNEQFF. The chain couples TRBV18 to TRBJ2-1, with TRBD2 matching over 7 bases. The junction had 6 bases not matched to a gene; V was cut back by 3 bases and J by 4 bases. The CDR3 is 15 amino acids. Per the germline V gene, CDR1 is KGHSH and CDR2 is LQKENI.

This clonotype was recorded at least ten times. The rearrangement links TRBV12-3 or TRBV12-4 to TRBJ2-7, with D perhaps TRBD2 (5 bases). The V end was cut by 7 bases, the J end by 2 bases, with 12 bases between. The CDR3 runs 13 residues. CDR3 in amino acids: CASKTRRAYEQYF. CDR3 DNA sequence: TGTGCCAGCAAAACTAGAAGGGCCTACGAGCAGTACTTC.

In its sample, this clonotype was seen a few times. The V gene is TRBV5-1, the J gene TRBJ1-3; D call uncertain. Germline-derived CDR1 and CDR2 are SGHRS and YFSETQ. The CDR3 totals 15 residues. The V end lost 0 bases, the J end lost 0 bases, and 7 bases lay between the germline ends. CDR3 sequence: CASSLAGTSGNTIYF. The CDR3 bases are TGCGCCAGCAGCTTGGCGGGTACCTCTGGAAACACCATATATTTT.

The V gene is TRBV14, the J gene TRBJ1-4, with D maybe TRBD1 (6 bases). Trimming removed 3 bases from V and 8 bases from J, with 25 bases in between. Germline lookup yields CDR1 SGHDN and CDR2 FVKESK. This CDR3 has 18 residues. The CDR3 here is CASSHFSLGRQGNEKLFF. DNA of the CDR3: TGTGCCAGCAGCCATTTTAGTCTCGGGCGTCAGGGGAACGAAAAACTGTTTTTT.

Ten or more counts support this clonotype. The chain couples TRBV6-5 to TRBJ1-1, with D possibly being TRBD1 (5 bases). Germline V gene data show CDR1 as MNHEY and CDR2 as SVGAGI. This CDR3 is built from 13 residues. V lost 10 bases to trimming and J lost 5 bases, with 17 bases between them. The DNA of the CDR3 is TGTGCCACCCGAGCCGGGGGAGGGACTGAAGCTTTCTTT. Encoded protein: CATRAGGGTEAFF.

This clonotype is termed medium-sized (0.01 to 0.1%). This chain joins TRBV7-2 and TRBJ2-1; no clear D gene. The V gene's germline CDR1 is SGHTA and CDR2 FQGNSA. The CDR3 sequence is 13 residues long. V gave up 6 bases and J gave up 6 bases, with 12 bases separating them. The CDR3 sequence is CASSSSSRNEQFF. For the CDR3, the DNA is TGTGCCAGCAGTTCCAGTAGCCGCAATGAGCAGTTCTTC. The variable domain in full, with the rest retrieved from reference TRBV7-2 and TRBJ2-1, is GAGVSQSPSNKVTEKGKDVELRCDPISGHTALYWYRQSLGQGLEFLIYFQGNSAPDKSGLPSDRFSAERTGGSVSTLTIQRTQQEDSAVYLCASSSSSRNEQFFGPGTRLTVL.

This clonotype was seen many times. The V gene is TRBV7-6, the J gene TRBJ2-3; D is uncertain. Germline V CDR1 and CDR2: SGHVS, FNYEAQ. With 8 bases removed from V and 1 base from J, the gap between germline ends came to 13 bases. The CDR3 is 14 amino acids. The CDR3 DNA reads as TGTGCCAGCTCGCCCGGGCCGGGCACAGATACGCAGTATTTT. Amino acids: CASSPGPGTDTQYF.

This clonotype was detected a few times. The CDR3 loop is CSAIPLAGVGETQYF. CDR3 DNA: TGCAGTGCTATCCCCCTAGCGGGAGTCGGGGAGACCCAGTACTTC. The V and J genes are TRBV20-1 and TRBJ2-5; TRBD2 matches at 10 bases. The CDR3 totals 15 residues. Unmatched junction bases numbered 10, after V lost 4 bases and J lost 5 bases. Per the germline V gene, CDR1 is DFQATT and CDR2 is SNEGSKA (reference sequence).

This clonotype was seen at least ten times. V gene TRBV29-1 combines with J gene TRBJ1-6; TRBD1 is a possible D gene (6 bases). Trimming took 4 bases from V and 7 from J, leaving 11 bases between them. Germline assignment: CDR1 SQVTM and CDR2 ANQGSEA. The CDR3 has 13 residues. This chain's CDR3 is CSVAGDGNSPLHF. The CDR3 DNA sequence: TGCAGCGTTGCAGGGGATGGGAATTCACCCCTCCACTTT. Full variable domain (remainder filled in from reference TRBV29-1 and TRBJ1-6): SAVISQKPSRDICQRGTSLTIQCQVDSQVTMMFWYRQQPGQSLTLIATANQGSEATYESGFVIDKFPISRPNLTFSTLTVSNMSPEDSSIYLCSVAGDGNSPLHFGNGTRLTVT.

The table lists this clonotype with many counts. This chain joins TRBV6-5 and TRBJ2-7, with 9 bases lining up with TRBD1. The CDR3 is made up of 16 amino acids. Germline V gene lookup returns CDR1 MNHEY and CDR2 SVGAGI. V lost 6 bases to trimming and J lost 2 bases; unmatched junction nucleotides: 11. The CDR3 DNA sequence: TGTGCCAGCAGGCCGAAGCCGGGACAGGGAGCCTACGAGCAGTACTTC. Encoded protein: CASRPKPGQGAYEQYF.

This clonotype has a count of ten or more. The rearrangement joins TRBV2 to TRBJ2-7; D is unresolved. V was trimmed by 3 bases and J by 5 bases, leaving 17 bases between them. The length of the CDR3 is 15 residues. Germline loops: CDR1 SNHLY, CDR2 FYNNEI. CDR3 sequence: CASSDPRSTLDEQYF. CDR3 in DNA: TGTGCCAGCAGTGACCCCCGCTCCACCCTTGACGAGCAGTACTTC.